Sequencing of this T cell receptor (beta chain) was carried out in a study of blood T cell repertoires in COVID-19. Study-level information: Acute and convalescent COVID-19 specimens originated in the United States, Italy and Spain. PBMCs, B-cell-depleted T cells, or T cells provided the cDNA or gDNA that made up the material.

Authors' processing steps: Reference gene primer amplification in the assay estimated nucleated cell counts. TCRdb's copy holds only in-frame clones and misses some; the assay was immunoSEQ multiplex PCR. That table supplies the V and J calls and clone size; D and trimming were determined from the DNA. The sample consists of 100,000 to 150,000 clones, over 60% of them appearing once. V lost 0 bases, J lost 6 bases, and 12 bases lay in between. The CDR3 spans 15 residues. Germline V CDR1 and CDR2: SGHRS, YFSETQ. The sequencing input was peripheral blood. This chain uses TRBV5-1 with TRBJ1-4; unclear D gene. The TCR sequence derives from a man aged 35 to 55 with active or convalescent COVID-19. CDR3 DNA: TGCGCCAGCAGCTTGGAAGGGAGGGCTTATGAAAAACTGTTTTTT. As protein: CASSLEGRAYEKLFF. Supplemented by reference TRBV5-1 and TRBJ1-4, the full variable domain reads KAGVTQTPRYLIKTRGQQVTLSCSPISGHRSVSWYQQTPGQGLQFLFEYFSETQRNKGNFPGRFSGRQFSNSRSEMNVSTLELGDSALYLCASSLEGRAYEKLFFGSGTQLSVL.